Shown below are 32 T cell receptor beta chains from a single sample sequenced in a study of blood T cell repertoires in COVID-19. TCRdb keeps only in-frame clones here, not all; method: immunoSEQ multiplex PCR. The table shows roughly 68,000 clones, with over 80% occurring only once. Sequences were obtained from peripheral blood. All receptors come from an elderly woman with acute or convalescent COVID-19.

This clone was detected only once. The chain combines TRBV5-1 with TRBJ2-1; 7 nucleotides line up with TRBD1. V was clipped by 4 bases and J by 2 bases; unmatched bases: 18. Germline-derived CDR1 and CDR2 are SGHRS and YFSETQ. The CDR3 length is 19 residues. The DNA for the CDR3 is TGCGCCAGCAGCACGGTCCCAACAGGGGCCGGAGCTCCCTACAATGAGCAGTTCTTC. Protein product: CASSTVPTGAGAPYNEQFF. The complete variable domain, with remaining parts taken from reference TRBV5-1 and TRBJ2-1, reads KAGVTQTPRYLIKTRGQQVTLSCSPISGHRSVSWYQQTPGQGLQFLFEYFSETQRNKGNFPGRFSGRQFSNSRSEMNVSTLELGDSALYLCASSTVPTGAGAPYNEQFFGPGTRLTVL.

The V call is TRBV2, the J call TRBJ1-5; TRBD1 might be the D (5 bases). V was cut by 6 bases and J by 3 bases, with 12 bases left in between. CDR1 is SNHLY, CDR2 FYNNEI, per germline. The CDR3 contains 14 residues. CDR3: CASRADTDNQPQHF. The CDR3, as DNA: TGTGCCAGCAGGGCGGACACGGACAATCAGCCCCAGCATTTT. The variable domain in full, completed from reference TRBV2 and TRBJ1-5, reads EPEVTQTPSHQVTQMGQEVILRCVPISNHLYFYWYRQILGQKVEFLVSFYNNEISEKSEIFDDQFSVERPDGSNFTLKIRSTKLEDSAMYFCASRADTDNQPQHFGDGTRLSIL.

The V gene is TRBV9, the J gene TRBJ1-2, with TRBD1 identical over 9 bases. CDR1 is SGDLS and CDR2 is YYNGEE in the germline V gene. The CDR3 contains 16 residues. The V gene end was trimmed by 0 bases and the J gene end by 6 bases; junction bases not matched to a gene: 9. The CDR3 loop reads CASSVEVTGGEDGYTF. As DNA, the CDR3 is TGTGCCAGCAGCGTAGAGGTGACAGGGGGAGAGGATGGCTACACCTTC.

This chain connects TRBV6-5 to TRBJ2-7; a weak D match, TRBD2 (6 bases). V lost 7 bases to trimming and J lost 6 bases, with 10 bases between them. The CDR3 is 11 residues long. Germline V CDR1 and CDR2: MNHEY, SVGAGI. The CDR3 loop is CASTVGGEQYF. The DNA of the CDR3 is TGTGCCAGCACCGTGGGGGGCGAGCAGTACTTC.

V gene TRBV30 combines with J gene TRBJ2-3, with a tentative D call TRBD2 (6 bases). CDR1 GTSNPN and CDR2 SVGIG come from the germline V gene (reference sequence). V lost 5 bases and J 1 base, leaving 16 bases between the germline ends. The CDR3 sequence is 15 residues long. For the CDR3, the DNA is TGTGCCTGGGACCACGGGAGAATCGGCACAGATACGCAGTATTTT. This codes for CAWDHGRIGTDTQYF.

This chain connects TRBV5-1 to TRBJ1-1, with 8 bases fitting TRBD1. V lost 1 base, J lost 4 bases, and 6 bases stayed unmatched. The germline V gene encodes CDR1 SGHRS and CDR2 YFSETQ. The CDR3 totals 15 residues. CDR3: CASSLKGGQGTEAFF. CDR3 bases: TGCGCCAGCAGCTTGAAGGGTGGACAGGGCACTGAAGCTTTCTTT.

The chain recombines TRBV6-5 with TRBJ1-1; TRBD1 matches 7 bases. The CDR3 spans 15 residues. Losses at the gene ends were 2 bases for V and 2 bases for J; bases not matched to a gene: 5. Germline-derived CDR1 and CDR2 are MNHEY and SVGAGI. This CDR3 reads CASSYLPGGNTEAFF. In DNA, the CDR3 is TGTGCCAGCAGTTACCTGCCAGGGGGTAACACTGAAGCTTTCTTT.

The J gene is TRBJ1-5, the V gene TRBV5-1, with D maybe TRBD1 (6 bases). CDR3 length: 15 residues. V dropped 1 base and J dropped 6 bases, with 14 bases sitting between them. From germline, CDR1 is SGHRS and CDR2 YFSETQ. The CDR3 sequence is CASSLIGETGQPQHF. CDR3 nucleotide sequence: TGCGCCAGCAGCTTGATAGGGGAGACAGGTCAGCCCCAGCATTTT. The entire variable domain, with the rest obtained from reference TRBV5-1 and TRBJ1-5, is as follows: KAGVTQTPRYLIKTRGQQVTLSCSPISGHRSVSWYQQTPGQGLQFLFEYFSETQRNKGNFPGRFSGRQFSNSRSEMNVSTLELGDSALYLCASSLIGETGQPQHFGDGTRLSIL.

This clone has just one count. The chain couples TRBV2 to TRBJ1-1, with 10 positions matching TRBD1. The CDR3 loop spans 15 amino acids. V trimming: 6 bases; J trimming: 1 base; junction bases outside the gene matches: 5. Germline V lookup: CDR1 SNHLY, CDR2 FYNNEI. The chain's CDR3 is CASRARTGGNTEAFF. DNA of the CDR3: TGTGCCAGCAGAGCCAGGACAGGGGGGAACACTGAAGCTTTCTTT.

This rearrangement joins TRBV30 to TRBJ1-4; 9 bases agree with TRBD1. Germline V gene data show CDR1 as GTSNPN and CDR2 as SVGIG (reference sequence). After removal of 7 bases from V and 8 bases from J, the junction contained 5 bases not matched to a gene. The CDR3 is 12 residues long. The CDR3 is CASGQGFEKLFF. The CDR3 DNA follows: TGTGCCTCGGGACAGGGATTCGAAAAACTGTTTTTT.

V is TRBV5-6 and J is TRBJ1-2, with TRBD1 identical over 7 bases. Germline V gene lookup returns CDR1 SGHDT and CDR2 YYEEEE. V gave up 5 bases and J gave up 5 bases; unmatched junction bases: 9. The CDR3 length is 14 residues. The CDR3 loop is CASSPGQASYGYTF. Here the CDR3 DNA reads TGTGCCAGCAGTCCCGGACAGGCTTCGTATGGCTACACCTTC. Full variable domain (outside the CDR3, taken from reference TRBV5-6 and TRBJ1-2): DAGVTQSPTHLIKTRGQQVTLRCSPKSGHDTVSWYQQALGQGPQFIFQYYEEEERQRGNFPDRFSGHQFPNYSSELNVNALLLGDSALYLCASSPGQASYGYTFGSGTRLTVV.

The J gene is TRBJ2-7, the V gene TRBV3-1 (or the pseudogene TRBV3-2); TRBD2 aligns across 8 bases. V lost 1 base to trimming and J lost 10 bases; unmatched junction nucleotides: 9. This CDR3 region has 14 residues. CDR1 and CDR2 (germline): LGHDT, YNNKEL (reference sequence). In nucleotides, the CDR3 is TGTGCCAGCAGCCAAGTATCCGGGAGGGTCGGACAGTACTTC. Its protein product is CASSQVSGRVGQYF.

The chain recombines TRBV12-5 with TRBJ1-1, with 10 bases fitting TRBD1. Germline CDR1 LGHNT, CDR2 FRNRAP. This CDR3 contains 16 residues. The trim removed 7 bases at V and 5 bases at J, leaving 13 bases unmatched. The CDR3 loop is CASVFRQGAEGTEAFF. The CDR3 DNA reads as TGTGCTAGTGTATTCCGACAGGGGGCAGAGGGGACTGAAGCTTTCTTT. The variable domain in full, with the rest retrieved from reference TRBV12-5 and TRBJ1-1, is DARVTQTPRHKVTEMGQEVTMRCQPILGHNTVFWYRQTMMQGLELLAYFRNRAPLDDSGMPKDRFSAEMPDATLATLKIQPSEPRDSAVYFCASVFRQGAEGTEAFFGQGTRLTVV.

This rearrangement joins TRBV7-6 to TRBJ1-6; D is undetermined. The germline V gene has CDR1 SGHVS and CDR2 FNYEAQ. V lost 1 base and J lost 8, with 9 bases in between. This CDR3 has 14 amino acids. The CDR3, as DNA: TGTGCCAGCAGCTTAGTCTTTCAGGATTCACCCCTCCACTTT. Translating it yields CASSLVFQDSPLHF.

The chain joins TRBV25-1 to TRBJ1-2, with D possibly TRBD1 on 5 matching bases. Germline V gives CDR1 MGHDK, CDR2 SYGVNS. The CDR3 totals 13 residues. V lost 5 bases and J 4 bases, leaving 11 bases between the germline ends. Written as DNA, the CDR3 is TGTGCCAGCAGTAAGACAGAGCTCTATGGCTACACCTTC. Translating gives CASSKTELYGYTF.

The chain employs TRBV5-6 and TRBJ1-5; TRBD1 matches at 8 bases. The CDR3 consists of 15 residues. The germline CDR1 and CDR2 sequences are SGHDT and YYEEEE. The trim removed 0 bases at V and 4 bases at J, leaving 3 bases unmatched. Written as DNA, the CDR3 is TGTGCCAGCAGCTTGGACAGGGGGGCAAATCAGCCCCAGCATTTT. Protein product: CASSLDRGANQPQHF.

This clone appeared many times. The chain joins TRBV10-2 to TRBJ1-5; D remains ambiguous. Trimming pared 0 bases from V and 3 bases from J, leaving 12 bases between. This CDR3 contains 16 residues. Germline CDR1 and CDR2: WSHSY and SAAADI. CDR3 protein: CASSESMARYNQPQHF. In DNA form, the CDR3 reads TGCGCCAGCAGTGAGTCGATGGCCAGATACAATCAGCCCCAGCATTTT.

The sample holds a few counts of this clone. This chain links TRBV2 with TRBJ1-2; 7 positions agree with TRBD1. This CDR3 is 15 amino acids long. The germline gives CDR1 SNHLY, CDR2 FYNNEI. The junction had 8 bases not matched to a gene; V was cut back by 5 bases and J by 2 bases. DNA for the CDR3: TGTGCCAGCAGTTCCAACAGGGGTGCCAACTATGGCTACACCTTC. Protein product: CASSSNRGANYGYTF.

The CDR3 sequence is CASSKASGQGNTEAFF. DNA of the CDR3: TGTGCCAGCAGCAAGGCCTCGGGACAGGGGAACACTGAAGCTTTCTTT. The rearrangement links TRBV11-3 to TRBJ1-1; 9 positions agree with TRBD1. The V gene end was trimmed by 5 bases and the J gene end by 1 base; junction bases not matched to a gene: 8. The CDR3 is made up of 16 amino acids. CDR1 is SGHNT and CDR2 is YENEEA in the germline V gene.

This sequence joins TRBV12-5 and TRBJ2-7, with 12 bases fitting TRBD1. V was pared by 3 bases and J by 3 bases, with 3 bases of the junction left unmatched. The CDR3 spans 15 residues. Germline V lookup: CDR1 LGHNT, CDR2 FRNRAP. CDR3 DNA sequence: TGTGCTAGTGGTTTAGGGACAGGGGGCAACTACGAGCAGTACTTC. As protein: CASGLGTGGNYEQYF. Based on the CDR3 plus reference TRBV12-5 and TRBJ2-7, the full variable domain is DARVTQTPRHKVTEMGQEVTMRCQPILGHNTVFWYRQTMMQGLELLAYFRNRAPLDDSGMPKDRFSAEMPDATLATLKIQPSEPRDSAVYFCASGLGTGGNYEQYFGPGTRLTVT.

This chain connects TRBV9 to TRBJ1-4, with D perhaps TRBD1 (5 bases). The V and J ends lost 2 bases and 10 bases respectively, with 12 bases between them. The CDR3 length is 13 residues. Germline lookup yields CDR1 SGDLS and CDR2 YYNGEE. The CDR3 sequence: CASSVGFGGKLFF. CDR3 nucleotide sequence: TGTGCCAGCAGCGTGGGTTTCGGGGGAAAACTGTTTTTT. Together with reference TRBV9 and TRBJ1-4, the CDR3 gives the full variable domain: DSGVTQTPKHLITATGQRVTLRCSPRSGDLSVYWYQQSLDQGLQFLIQYYNGEERAKGNILERFSAQQFPDLHSELNLSSLELGDSALYFCASSVGFGGKLFFGSGTQLSVL.

V is TRBV7-9 and J is TRBJ2-5; D is ambiguous. The V and J ends lost 1 base and 2 bases respectively, with 8 bases between them. In germline, CDR1 is SEHNR, CDR2 FQNEAQ (reference sequence). The CDR3 covers 14 residues. The CDR3: CASSLGAEQETQYF. The CDR3 DNA reads as TGTGCCAGCAGCTTAGGGGCAGAACAAGAGACCCAGTACTTC.

The chain uses TRBV23-1 and TRBJ2-4, with 8 bases matching TRBD2. TRBV23-1 is an open reading frame whose function is uncertain. The trim removed 0 bases at V and 2 bases at J, leaving 3 bases unmatched. This CDR3 is built from 16 residues. The CDR3, as DNA: TGCGCCAGCAGTCAATCCGGCGGGAGGACCAAAAACATTCAGTACTTC. Its protein is CASSQSGGRTKNIQYF.

The genes are TRBV24-1 and TRBJ2-1, with TRBD2 matching 11 bases. Germline V CDR1 and CDR2: KGHDR, SFDVKD. Trimming removed 5 bases from V and 10 bases from J; junction bases left unmatched: 9. The CDR3 loop spans 15 amino acids. CDR3 coding DNA: TGTGCCACCAGTGGGATAGCGGGAGGGCCGGGGGAGCAGTTCTTC. It specifies CATSGIAGGPGEQFF.

V is TRBV5-1 and J is TRBJ2-5; weak D call: TRBD2 (5 bases). The V and J ends lost 0 bases and 3 bases respectively, with 15 bases between them. CDR3 length equals 16 residues. Germline assignment: CDR1 SGHRS and CDR2 YFSETQ. CDR3 amino acids: CASSLALSSLKETQYF. DNA of the CDR3: TGCGCCAGCAGCTTGGCTCTTTCTAGCCTAAAAGAGACCCAGTACTTC.

The rearrangement links TRBV11-3 to TRBJ2-3; 8 positions match TRBD1. V shed 5 bases, J shed 3 bases, and the junction held 1 base outside the gene matches. Germline V gives CDR1 SGHNT, CDR2 YENEEA. This CDR3 contains 13 residues. This CDR3 is CASSDRGTDTQYF. The CDR3 nucleotides read TGTGCCAGCAGCGACAGGGGAACAGATACGCAGTATTTT. The full variable domain, in which reference TRBV11-3 and TRBJ2-3 provide the parts outside the CDR3, is EAGVVQSPRYKIIEKKQPVAFWCNPISGHNTLYWYLQNLGQGPELLIRYENEEAVDDSQLPKDRFSAERLKGVDSTLKIQPAELGDSAVYLCASSDRGTDTQYFGPGTRLTVL.

The chain links TRBV21-1 to TRBJ2-7; the DNA was not used to check the table's D call, TRBD1. TRBV21-1 is given as a pseudogene. The CDR3 is made up of 15 amino acids. The CDR3 loop reads CASSRHEGSPYEQYF. CDR3 coding DNA: TGTGCCAGCAGCAGACACGAAGGATCGCCTTACGAGCAGTACTTC.

Points on this clone: Its ends do not fully match the called genes, so a read error is possible. The chain links TRBV2 to TRBJ2-3, with 8 positions matching TRBD1. This CDR3 is 12 amino acids long. Looked up from germline, CDR1 is SNHLY and CDR2 is FYNNEI. CDR3 DNA: TGTGCCAGCAGTGAAGTAGGCCGGGACAGGAATTTT. Translated, it gives CASSEVGRDRNF.

The V and J genes are TRBV18 and TRBJ1-4; tentative D call: TRBD1 (5 bases). Germline assignment: CDR1 KGHSH and CDR2 LQKENI. This CDR3 spans 18 amino acids. V dropped 8 bases and J dropped 2 bases, with 24 bases sitting between them. Written as DNA, the CDR3 is TGTGCCAGCACGCGGGACGGCGGATACAGTACCACTAATGAAAAACTGTTTTTT. Residues: CASTRDGGYSTTNEKLFF.

The V call is TRBV9, the J call TRBJ2-7, with 7 bases that match TRBD1. With V trimmed by 4 bases and J by 7 bases, 14 bases remained unmatched. This CDR3 contains 15 residues. Germline CDR1 reads SGDLS; CDR2 reads YYNGEE. This CDR3 reads CASSPLAETGREQYF. Written as DNA, the CDR3 is TGTGCCAGCAGCCCTCTCGCGGAGACAGGGCGGGAGCAGTACTTC.

V and J are TRBV27 and TRBJ2-5, with a weak D call TRBD2 (7 bases). Trimming cost V 6 bases and J 5 bases, with 13 bases left between them. Germline V gene lookup returns CDR1 MNHEY and CDR2 SMNVEV (reference sequence). This CDR3 spans 13 amino acids. The CDR3 loop is CASRVQGGETQYF. Written as DNA, the CDR3 is TGTGCCAGCAGAGTACAGGGAGGGGAGACCCAGTACTTC.

This clone came up a few times. The chain combines TRBV29-1 with TRBJ2-7; tentative D call: TRBD1 (5 bases). V was cut by 7 bases and J by 2 bases, with 12 bases left in between. Germline V gene sequence: CDR1 SQVTM, CDR2 ANQGSEA. There are 12 residues in the CDR3. CDR3 residues: CSANDRPYEQYF. CDR3 in DNA: TGCAGCGCCAACGACAGACCCTACGAGCAGTACTTC.